This T cell receptor (beta chain) was retrieved from a study of early T cells in non-severe SARS-CoV-2 infection. Trimming at V came to 0 bases and at J to 10 bases, leaving 14 bases not matched to a gene. The CDR3 is 17 amino acids. TCRdb ran MiXCR on the 5' RACE reads and lists one entry per CDR3 protein. Here the sample spans about 40,000 distinct CDR3 sequences, roughly 5.4% being singletons. This clonotype came up a few times. The sample here was whole blood, taken at baseline. The V gene is TRBV12-3 or TRBV12-4, the J gene TRBJ2-1; 8 nucleotides agree with TRBD2. The source of this sequence is an adult who was a healthcare worker with PCR-confirmed SARS-CoV-2 infection or an uninfected control (not recorded which). CDR3 amino acids: CASSLALPGLGGWEQFF. In DNA, the CDR3 is TGTGCCAGCAGTTTAGCCCTTCCGGGACTAGGAGGATGGGAGCAGTTCTTC.